Below, 3 T cell receptor beta chains from the same sample are listed, as sequenced in a study of blood T cell repertoires in COVID-19. Some clones are missing from TCRdb's copy, which holds only in-frame ones; the method was immunoSEQ multiplex PCR. The sample shows tens of thousands of clones, roughly 76% of them seen only once. Specimen: peripheral blood. Receptor source: a man aged 65-85 years with active or convalescent COVID-19.

The rearrangement links TRBV6-5 to TRBJ1-6, with TRBD1 as a possible D gene (6 bases). The germline V and J ends were trimmed by 7 bases and 8 bases, with 12 bases remaining between them. Germline V gene data show CDR1 as MNHEY and CDR2 as SVGAGI. The CDR3 spans 13 residues. Here the CDR3 reads CASTNSGDSPLHF. In DNA, the CDR3 is TGTGCCAGCACTAATTCAGGGGATTCACCCCTCCACTTT.

The J gene is TRBJ1-2, the V gene TRBV18; 8 bases match TRBD1. The CDR3 contains 13 residues. The ends lost 6 bases at V and 7 bases at J; junction bases unmatched: 7. CDR1 KGHSH and CDR2 LQKENI come from the germline V gene. The CDR3 DNA reads TGTGCCAGCTCCCAGGACAGGGAAGGTGGCTACACCTTC. Protein sequence: CASSQDREGGYTF.

V is TRBV6-4 and J is TRBJ2-6; D remains unclear. Germline CDR1 reads MRHNA; CDR2 reads SNTAGT. The CDR3 sequence is 15 residues long. V was cut by 4 bases and J by 0 bases, with 7 bases left in between. This CDR3 is CASSAEISGANVLTF. The DNA for the CDR3 is TGTGCCAGCAGTGCAGAAATCTCTGGGGCCAACGTCCTGACTTTC.